These 32 T cell receptor beta chains were all obtained from the same sample, sequenced in a study of beta chain features in type 1 diabetes. Regarding the study as a whole: Moderate but significant shortening of TCRB CDR3s was recorded in all four CD4+ subsets from Type 1 diabetes patients.

The antigens for these receptors are not known. Expressed TCRB transcripts were sequenced, since all the RNA that had been isolated was reverse transcribed. Sequencing was performed with immunoSEQ multiplex PCR; in TCRdb, only in-frame clones are kept and a portion is missing. The repertoire holds some 280,000 clones, roughly 13% seen once, with around 0.016% in the top ten. The specimen sequenced was naive CD4+ T cells from blood. These TCRs come from a man aged 30 to 39 with type 1 diabetes.

This clone was seen a few times. The V and J genes are TRBV7-2 and TRBJ2-1; 7 bases match TRBD2. Germline CDR1 and CDR2: SGHTA and FQGNSA. The CDR3 loop spans 14 amino acids. Trimming at V came to 5 bases and at J to 9 bases, leaving 10 bases not matched to a gene. DNA of the CDR3: TGTGCCAGCAGCCCCCGGGGAGGGAACGTTGAGCAGTTCTTC. This translates into CASSPRGGNVEQFF.

This clone was detected only a few times. V usage is TRBV19 and J usage is TRBJ1-5; no clear D. Germline CDR1 is LNHDA and CDR2 is SQIVND (reference sequence). With 5 bases removed from V and 0 bases from J, the gap between germline ends came to 8 bases. The CDR3 totals 14 residues. CDR3 sequence reads: CASSPENSNQPQHF. The CDR3 DNA follows: TGTGCCAGTAGTCCGGAGAATAGCAATCAGCCCCAGCATTTT.

This chain uses TRBV30 with TRBJ2-6; unclear D gene. There are 13 residues in the CDR3. The V end was cut by 3 bases, the J end by 4 bases, with 7 bases between. CDR1 GTSNPN and CDR2 SVGIG come from the germline V gene (reference sequence). CDR3 sequence: CAWRASGANVLTF. CDR3 bases: TGTGCCTGGAGGGCTTCCGGGGCCAACGTCCTGACTTTC.

Details on this clone: Other nucleotide sequences from this sample produce the same CDR3. DNA of the CDR3: TGTGCCAGCAGCTTACGGGGCTCCTACAATGAGCAGTTCTTC. Residues: CASSLRGSYNEQFF. The V call is TRBV7-3, the J call TRBJ2-1; D might be TRBD2 (5 bases). Germline lookup yields CDR1 SGHTA and CDR2 FQGTGA. The CDR3 length is 14 residues. V was shortened by 2 bases and J by 0 bases, with 5 bases between the two germline ends. Full variable domain (rest looked up from reference TRBV7-3 and TRBJ2-1): GAGVSQTPSNKVTEKGKYVELRCDPISGHTALYWYRQSLGQGPEFLIYFQGTGAADDSGLPNDRFFAVRPEGSVSTLKIQRTERGDSAVYLCASSLRGSYNEQFFGPGTRLTVL.

The CDR3 here is CASSLWTGGAKNIQYF. The CDR3 DNA follows: TGCGCCAGCAGCCTTTGGACAGGGGGAGCCAAAAACATTCAGTACTTC. This rearrangement joins TRBV4-3 to TRBJ2-4, with 10 bases that match TRBD1. CDR3 length equals 16 residues. Losses at the gene ends were 4 bases for V and 0 bases for J; bases not matched to a gene: 3. Per the germline V gene, CDR1 is LGHNA and CDR2 is YSLEER.

The chain carries TRBV28 and TRBJ1-5, with D possibly TRBD1 on 5 matching bases. This CDR3 spans 14 amino acids. V was trimmed by 7 bases and J by 9 bases, leaving 19 bases between them. Germline CDR1 reads MDHEN; CDR2 reads SYDVKM. Here the CDR3 DNA reads TGTGCCAGCAATCTAGTTCAGGGTGGCAGGCCCCAGCATTTT. Amino acid sequence: CASNLVQGGRPQHF.

The chain links TRBV7-2 to TRBJ2-7; 11 positions match TRBD2. The germline gives CDR1 SGHTA, CDR2 FQGNSA. This CDR3 has 15 amino acids. The ends lost 1 base at V and 6 bases at J; junction bases unmatched: 5. The CDR3 nucleotides are TGTGCCAGCAGCTTAGGACTAGCGGGAAGGGTCGAGCAGTACTTC. It codes for CASSLGLAGRVEQYF.

This clone has a handful of counts. The genes are TRBV2 and TRBJ2-1, with D tentatively TRBD2 (6 bases). Germline loops: CDR1 SNHLY, CDR2 FYNNEI. This CDR3 is built from 15 residues. The germline V and J ends were trimmed by 4 bases and 2 bases, with 12 bases remaining between them. In DNA form, the CDR3 reads TGTGCCAGCAGTGTAGCGGAGGAACCCTACAATGAGCAGTTCTTC. The encoded protein is CASSVAEEPYNEQFF.

This clone was seen a few times. The same CDR3 arises from other DNA sequences in this sample as well. The J gene is TRBJ2-7, the V gene TRBV28; 11 nucleotides match TRBD2. J gave up 0 bases and V 0 bases, and 1 base lay outside the gene matches. CDR1 and CDR2 (germline): MDHEN, SYDVKM. The CDR3 contains 16 residues. The CDR3 DNA is TGTGCCAGCAGTTTATGGGGGACTAGCGGCTCCTACGAGCAGTACTTC. It translates to CASSLWGTSGSYEQYF.

The rearrangement links TRBV5-1 to TRBJ2-1, with D tentatively TRBD2 (5 bases). The germline V and J ends were trimmed by 1 base and 2 bases, with 13 bases remaining between them. Germline CDR1 SGHRS, CDR2 YFSETQ. The length of the CDR3 is 16 residues. Here the CDR3 DNA reads TGCGCCAGCAGCTTGTATCCCTCGGGGACCTACAATGAGCAGTTCTTC. Its translation: CASSLYPSGTYNEQFF.

The chain employs TRBV29-1 and TRBJ1-2, with D unclear. The CDR3 runs 10 residues. Germline-derived CDR1 and CDR2 are SQVTM and ANQGSEA. Trimming cost V 5 bases and J 11 bases, with 12 bases left between them. For the CDR3, the DNA is TGCAGCGTTTTAAACGGTCGTTACACCTTC. This encodes CSVLNGRYTF.

This rearrangement joins TRBV7-2 to TRBJ2-4; D is uncertain. Germline CDR1 is SGHTA and CDR2 is FQGNSA. The CDR3 sequence is 14 residues long. Trimming took 7 bases from V and 0 from J, leaving 10 bases between them. In DNA, the CDR3 is TGTGCCAGCACTCCTCCCGTAGCCAAAAACATTCAGTACTTC. Translating it yields CASTPPVAKNIQYF.

V and J are TRBV6-4 and TRBJ2-7; the D is unclear. Between the trimmed V and J ends, which lost 0 bases and 3 bases, there was a span of 9 bases. This CDR3 is 14 amino acids long. CDR1 MRHNA and CDR2 SNTAGT come from the germline V gene. The CDR3 DNA reads as TGTGCCAGCAGTGACTCAAGAGAGATCTACGAGCAGTACTTC. This encodes CASSDSREIYEQYF.

The sample holds a few counts of this clone. The rearrangement uses TRBV9 and TRBJ1-3; D is possibly TRBD1 (5 bases). CDR1 and CDR2 (germline): SGDLS, YYNGEE. Trimming stripped 4 bases from V and 0 bases from J, with 11 bases between. This CDR3 is built from 15 residues. As DNA, the CDR3 is TGTGCCAGCAGCTGGGGACTCATCTCTGGAAACACCATATATTTT. Translated: CASSWGLISGNTIYF.

The chain is built from TRBV19 and TRBJ2-7; TRBD2 agrees at 10 bases. With 6 bases clipped from V and 0 bases from J, the junction kept 5 bases outside the gene matches. Per germline, CDR1 LNHDA and CDR2 SQIVND (reference sequence). The CDR3 is 15 amino acids. The DNA for the CDR3 is TGTGCCAGTAGGCCCGGGACTAGCGTCTCCTACGAGCAGTACTTC. It is translated as CASRPGTSVSYEQYF.

This chain links TRBV6-6 with TRBJ1-5; D may be TRBD1 (5 bases). The CDR3 totals 15 residues. CDR1 and CDR2 from the germline V gene are MNHNY and SVGAGI (reference sequence). V lost 0 bases and J lost 3, with 9 bases in between. In DNA, the CDR3 is TGTGCCAGCAGTTACTCGGGGCAGTTCAATCAGCCCCAGCATTTT. This translates into CASSYSGQFNQPQHF.

The chain carries TRBV5-1 and TRBJ2-1; 12 nucleotides align to TRBD1. Germline V gene data show CDR1 as SGHRS and CDR2 as YFSETQ. This CDR3 has 15 residues. V was clipped by 0 bases and J by 9 bases; unmatched bases: 4. The chain's CDR3 is CASSLAGQGAGEQFF. Here the CDR3 DNA reads TGCGCCAGCAGCTTGGCGGGACAGGGGGCGGGTGAGCAGTTCTTC.

This clone occurred once. The chain combines TRBV7-2 with TRBJ2-1; 8 nucleotides align to TRBD2. The CDR3 extends over 15 amino acids. V lost 1 base to trimming and J lost 2 bases; unmatched junction nucleotides: 1. Germline V gives CDR1 SGHTA, CDR2 FQGNSA. This CDR3 reads CASSLVAGTYNEQFF. For the CDR3, the DNA is TGTGCCAGCAGCTTAGTAGCGGGGACCTACAATGAGCAGTTCTTC.

The chain combines TRBV29-1 with TRBJ1-1; maybe TRBD1 (5 bases). This CDR3 comprises 13 residues. The ends were cut back, 3 bases at V and 1 base at J, with 9 bases in the middle. From germline, CDR1 is SQVTM and CDR2 ANQGSEA. The CDR3 region has the DNA TGCAGCGTTGATGGGAGGGGGAACACTGAAGCTTTCTTT. Translated, it gives CSVDGRGNTEAFF.

In this sample, this clone turned up a few times. The chain couples TRBV7-2 to TRBJ2-1; possibly TRBD2 for D (5 bases). Trimming took 0 bases from V and 9 from J, leaving 9 bases between them. The V gene's germline CDR1 is SGHTA and CDR2 FQGNSA. This CDR3 is 13 amino acids long. This CDR3 is CASSLAGDREQFF. The CDR3 nucleotides are TGTGCCAGCAGCTTAGCGGGAGATCGTGAGCAGTTCTTC.

This clone was seen more than once but under ten times. V is TRBV7-9 and J is TRBJ2-7; 8 bases fit TRBD2. Germline V gene data show CDR1 as SEHNR and CDR2 as FQNEAQ (reference sequence). Losses at the gene ends were 6 bases for V and 1 base for J; bases not matched to a gene: 5. The CDR3 has 14 residues. CDR3 nucleotide sequence: TGTGCCAGCAGAACCGCGGGAGGATCCTACGAGCAGTACTTC. This encodes CASRTAGGSYEQYF.

J is TRBJ2-2 and V is TRBV28; D might be TRBD1 (5 bases). Germline V gives CDR1 MDHEN, CDR2 SYDVKM. Trimming removed 6 bases from V and 4 bases from J, with 9 bases in between. This CDR3 contains 13 residues. The CDR3: CASSPGSTGELFF. Written as DNA, the CDR3 is TGTGCCAGCAGCCCAGGGTCCACCGGGGAGCTGTTTTTT.

This clone has more than one count but fewer than ten. This CDR3 is CASSLAGVTNEKLFF. CDR3 DNA: TGTGCCAGCAGCCTCGCGGGGGTCACTAATGAAAAACTGTTTTTT. V gene TRBV5-4 combines with J gene TRBJ1-4, with a possible D match to TRBD1 (5 bases). The germline gives CDR1 SGHNT, CDR2 YYREEE (reference sequence). The CDR3 is made up of 15 amino acids. With 4 bases removed from V and 2 bases from J, the gap between germline ends came to 12 bases. The full variable domain, with the rest looked up from reference TRBV5-4 and TRBJ1-4, is ETGVTQSPTHLIKTRGQQVTLRCSSQSGHNTVSWYQQALGQGPQFIFQYYREEENGRGNFPPRFSGLQFPNYSSELNVNALELDDSALYLCASSLAGVTNEKLFFGSGTQLSVL.

In its sample, this clone was seen a few times. The chain couples TRBV5-4 to TRBJ2-7; 9 nucleotides agree with TRBD1. CDR1 and CDR2 (germline): SGHNT, YYREEE (reference sequence). The CDR3 consists of 15 residues. V trimming: 3 bases; J trimming: 3 bases; junction bases outside the gene matches: 7. The CDR3 is CASSSRTGADYEQYF. CDR3 nucleotides: TGTGCCAGCAGCTCCAGGACAGGGGCCGACTACGAGCAGTACTTC.

In its sample, this clone was seen a few times. The V and J genes are TRBV5-4 and TRBJ1-1, with D perhaps TRBD1 (6 bases). The CDR3 length is 15 residues. Germline V lookup: CDR1 SGHNT, CDR2 YYREEE (reference sequence). V lost 5 bases, J lost 2 bases, and 16 bases lay in between. CDR3 region: CASRLDQGSNTEAFF. CDR3 nucleotides: TGTGCCAGCAGACTTGACCAGGGGAGTAACACTGAAGCTTTCTTT.

This clone was counted a few times. The junction and the germline gene differ at one end; a read error may be behind it. The rearrangement uses TRBV25-1 and TRBJ1-1; 7 bases match TRBD1. Germline V lookup: CDR1 MGHDK, CDR2 SYGVNS. The CDR3 has 16 residues. In DNA, the CDR3 is TGTGCCAGCTCGAGGACAGGAGGGCATCGGAACGCTGAAGCTTTCTTT. It yields the protein CASSRTGGHRNAEAFF.

A few counts support this clone. The chain links TRBV4-1 to TRBJ2-7; 7 bases fit TRBD1. Germline trimming cut 3 bases from V and 4 bases from J; bases unmatched to any gene: 6. This CDR3 region has 14 residues. Per germline, CDR1 MGHRA and CDR2 YSYEKL. CDR3 nucleotides: TGCGCCAGCAGCCAGGTGGGACAGCGGTACGAGCAGTACTTC. Its protein is CASSQVGQRYEQYF.

The chain has TRBV7-3 and TRBJ2-5, with D possibly matching TRBD2 (6 bases). The V gene's germline CDR1 is SGHTA and CDR2 FQGTGA. Trimming left V 5 bases short and J 4 bases short, with 17 bases between. This CDR3 is 15 amino acids long. CDR3 in amino acids: CASSPRAGAGETQYF. DNA for the CDR3: TGTGCCAGCAGCCCCAGAGCGGGTGCCGGAGAGACCCAGTACTTC.

The V call is TRBV19, the J call TRBJ2-5; 9 nucleotides align to TRBD1. Trimming cost V 6 bases and J 6 bases; bases outside gene matches: 5. From germline, CDR1 is LNHDA and CDR2 SQIVND (reference sequence). The CDR3 totals 13 residues. Here the CDR3 DNA reads TGTGCCAGTAGCGGGGACAGGGAAAAGACCCAGTACTTC. Protein: CASSGDREKTQYF.

The rearrangement links TRBV13 to TRBJ2-2; the match to TRBD2 covers 8 bases. This CDR3 comprises 17 residues. Germline CDR1 and CDR2: PRHDT and FYEKMQ (reference sequence). Trimming removed 0 bases from V and 5 bases from J; junction bases left unmatched: 8. CDR3 sequence: CASSLGRVSGTTGELFF. The CDR3 bases are TGTGCCAGCAGCTTAGGCCGGGTTAGCGGGACGACCGGGGAGCTGTTTTTT.

V gene TRBV27 combines with J gene TRBJ2-1, with no clear D. CDR1 and CDR2 (germline): MNHEY, SMNVEV (reference sequence). This CDR3 is built from 15 residues. V was trimmed by 2 bases and J by 5 bases, leaving 13 bases between them. CDR3 region: CASSLGQMPHNEQFF. In DNA, the CDR3 is TGTGCCAGCAGTTTAGGTCAGATGCCCCACAATGAGCAGTTCTTC.

CDR3 nucleotides: TGTGCCAGCAGCGTAGCTTACGGCTACGAGCAGTACTTC. Residues: CASSVAYGYEQYF. The chain uses TRBV9 and TRBJ2-7; D gene uncertain. Trimming left V 0 bases short and J 3 bases short, with 7 bases between. The CDR3 covers 13 residues. In germline, CDR1 is SGDLS, CDR2 YYNGEE.